This T cell receptor (beta chain) was identified during a study of shared clonotypes between healthy human individuals. Unsorted samples relied on tens of millions of PBMCs, which served as the source of genomic DNA. Assay execution took place at the deep level. The sequenced material, unsorted PBMC DNA, was run on ten immunoSEQ deep assay plates. The repertoire was sequenced with immunoSEQ multiplex PCR; TCRdb's copy has only in-frame clones and lacks some. Of some 490,000 clones in the sample, around 85% are singletons; the top ten hold approximately 12%. CDR3 length: 13 residues. Per germline, CDR1 GTSNPN and CDR2 SVGIG (reference sequence). Trimming took 4 bases from V and 8 from J, leaving 17 bases between them.

The chain is built from TRBV30 and TRBJ1-1; D not resolved. The clonotype comes from a woman aged 35 to 49 in good health. Some clones in this sample may be carry-over from other donors' samples. The sample comprised PBMCs. The CDR3 loop is CAWKAGFDKEAFF. Written as DNA, the CDR3 is TGTGCCTGGAAGGCTGGTTTTGACAAGGAAGCTTTCTTT.